What follows is one T cell receptor (beta chain) and its context. Data came from immunoSEQ multiplex PCR; TCRdb stores just in-frame clones and leaves some out. The sample records about 300,000 clones, roughly 90% being singletons. The data derive from a study of blood T cell repertoires in COVID-19. Background on the study: The analysed material was cDNA or gDNA that came from T cells, B-cell-depleted T cells, or PBMCs.

Trimming cost V 5 bases and J 6 bases; bases outside gene matches: 5. The CDR3 consists of 14 residues. CDR1 is LNHDA and CDR2 is SQIVND in the germline V gene (reference sequence). This sequence originates from a woman aged 30 to 39 with COVID-19, enrolled during active disease. What was sequenced was peripheral blood. This chain joins TRBV19 and TRBJ1-2; the match to TRBD1 covers 11 bases. The CDR3: CASSWTGGGHGYTF. The CDR3 DNA reads as TGTGCCAGTAGTTGGACAGGGGGCGGGCATGGCTACACCTTC. The entire variable domain, with the rest obtained from reference TRBV19 and TRBJ1-2, is as follows: DGGITQSPKYLFRKEGQNVTLSCEQNLNHDAMYWYRQDPGQGLRLIYYSQIVNDFQKGDIAEGYSVSREKKESFPLTVTSAQKNPTAFYLCASSWTGGGHGYTFGSGTRLTVV.